The next 27 T cell receptor beta chains were all read from a single sample in a study of sequential checkpoint blockade in melanoma (dated by TCRdb to between 2019 and 2020). In the paper's terms, the treatment or condition label means: randomized to nivolumab then ipilimumab (arm A) or the reverse (arm B). To prepare the library, the immunoSEQ multiplex PCR assay was applied. TCRdb took over this immuneACCESS table, retaining in-frame rearrangements with V and J assigned. Such tables are incomplete; in checked studies, under half of the missing clones stem from an unresolved V gene, and the remainder is unexplained. Counted in this sample were some 5,400 clones; 15% to 20% of them appeared once. The ten largest make up over 7.5% of the sample. Sequenced here: tumor tissue (inferred from file names), sampled from a patient given nivolumab and ipilimumab in sequence. These receptors were taken from a human donor with melanoma.

The chain combines TRBV29-1 with TRBJ2-3; 12 bases match TRBD2. Trimming took 6 bases from V and 6 from J; bases not matched to a gene: 7. CDR1 SQVTM and CDR2 ANQGSEA come from the germline V gene. The CDR3 runs 14 residues. The CDR3 reads CSVSSGGGLDTQYF. The CDR3 bases are TGCAGCGTCTCTAGCGGGGGGGGCCTGGATACGCAGTATTTT.

This clone was found many times. This rearrangement joins TRBV11-3 to TRBJ2-2, with TRBD1 as a possible D gene (6 bases). The germline V and J ends were trimmed by 3 bases and 5 bases, with 10 bases remaining between them. The CDR3 is 14 residues long. The V gene's germline CDR1 is SGHNT and CDR2 YENEEA. The DNA for the CDR3 is TGTGCCAGCAGCTTGACAGGAGCTACCGGGGAGCTGTTTTTT. Translation: CASSLTGATGELFF.

This clone showed up just a few times. The chain couples TRBV4-1 to TRBJ1-5; 9 bases agree with TRBD1. The germline V gene encodes CDR1 MGHRA and CDR2 YSYEKL. The CDR3 extends over 16 amino acids. With 1 base clipped from V and 7 bases from J, the junction kept 8 bases outside the gene matches. For the CDR3, the DNA is TGCGCCAGCAGCCAAGGGAGGGGACAGGGAGGGCAGCCCCAGCATTTT. Translation: CASSQGRGQGGQPQHF.

In this sample, this clone turned up many times. This chain joins TRBV6-4 and TRBJ2-2; D remains unclear. This CDR3 is 11 amino acids long. V lost 8 bases, J lost 7 bases, and 8 bases lay in between. Per the germline V gene, CDR1 is MRHNA and CDR2 is SNTAGT. In nucleotides, the CDR3 is TGTGCCAGCGGGGTAGTCGGGGAGCTGTTTTTT. The encoded protein is CASGVVGELFF.

By its share, this clone is medium-sized (0.01 to 0.1%). V is TRBV6-7 and J is TRBJ1-1; TRBD1 matches 8 bases. TRBV6-7 belongs to the ORF category, with a function that is uncertain. The CDR3 is 11 amino acids. V shed 5 bases, J shed 11 bases, and the junction held 4 bases outside the gene matches. CDR3 region: CASSRDRRAFF. The DNA for the CDR3 is TGTGCCAGCAGTAGGGACAGGCGGGCTTTCTTT.

The J gene is TRBJ1-4, the V gene TRBV14; tentative D call: TRBD1 (5 bases). V was cut by 0 bases and J by 3 bases, with 14 bases left in between. The CDR3 contains 17 residues. Per germline, CDR1 SGHDN and CDR2 FVKESK. The CDR3 DNA is TGTGCCAGCAGCCAAGACGGCATTTTAGGGGCTAATGAAAAACTGTTTTTT. Its protein product is CASSQDGILGANEKLFF.

This clone was observed a handful of times. The chain combines TRBV6-8 with TRBJ2-3; D is undetermined. The CDR3 is made up of 13 amino acids. V was clipped by 5 bases and J by 0 bases, with 6 bases between them. From germline, CDR1 is MNHGY and CDR2 SAAAGT. CDR3 DNA: TGTGCCAGCAGTACACCTAGCACAGATACGCAGTATTTT. This encodes CASSTPSTDTQYF.

By proportion, this clone is medium-sized. The rearrangement uses TRBV28 and TRBJ2-1, with TRBD1 matching 8 bases. The V and J ends lost 6 bases and 9 bases, in that order; junction bases with no gene match: 13. This CDR3 has 15 residues. Germline CDR1 is MDHEN and CDR2 is SYDVKM. The CDR3 coding sequence is TGTGCCAGCAGATATGACGCCAGGGGGCGTGGTGAGCAGTTCTTC. Translation gives CASRYDARGRGEQFF.

This chain links TRBV9 with TRBJ2-7; 7 bases are shared with TRBD1. In germline, CDR1 is SGDLS, CDR2 YYNGEE. The CDR3 has 15 residues. With 3 bases clipped from V and 0 bases from J, the junction kept 6 bases outside the gene matches. The CDR3 DNA sequence: TGTGCCAGCAGCGCACGGACAGGCAGCTCCTACGAGCAGTACTTC. As protein: CASSARTGSSYEQYF. The full variable domain, rest sourced from reference TRBV9 and TRBJ2-7, is DSGVTQTPKHLITATGQRVTLRCSPRSGDLSVYWYQQSLDQGLQFLIQYYNGEERAKGNILERFSAQQFPDLHSELNLSSLELGDSALYFCASSARTGSSYEQYFGPGTRLTVT.

By share, this clone ranks as medium-sized. The genes are TRBV6-8 and TRBJ1-4; no reliable D call. With 10 bases removed from V and 0 bases from J, the gap between germline ends came to 9 bases. The CDR3 runs 13 residues. Looked up from germline, CDR1 is MNHGY and CDR2 is SAAAGT. The CDR3 sequence is CAISRTTNEKLFF. In DNA form, the CDR3 reads TGTGCCATCAGCCGTACAACTAATGAAAAACTGTTTTTT.

This clone ranks as medium-sized (0.01 to 0.1%). V and J are TRBV30 and TRBJ1-5; 11 nucleotides line up with TRBD1. Germline CDR1 reads GTSNPN; CDR2 reads SVGIG (reference sequence). Unmatched junction bases numbered 5, after V lost 3 bases and J lost 7 bases. The CDR3 consists of 14 residues. The CDR3 coding sequence is TGTGCCTGGAGCCACCGGACAGGGGGCCAGCCCCAGCATTTT. It specifies CAWSHRTGGQPQHF.

The rearrangement links TRBV5-1 to TRBJ2-7, with D perhaps matching TRBD1 (5 bases). V gave up 4 bases and J gave up 6 bases, with 20 bases separating them. In germline, CDR1 is SGHRS, CDR2 YFSETQ. This CDR3 is built from 15 residues. CDR3 DNA: TGCGCCAGCAGCGGCCCCTGGGGAATGGGGCGCGAGCAGTACTTC. Translated: CASSGPWGMGREQYF.

The chain links TRBV12-5 to TRBJ2-1; 7 bases line up with TRBD2. Trimming took 4 bases from V and 5 from J; bases not matched to a gene: 5. This CDR3 has 14 amino acids. Germline V gene lookup returns CDR1 LGHNT and CDR2 FRNRAP. The CDR3 is CASGSGGNDNEQFF. The CDR3 DNA is TGTGCTAGTGGTTCCGGGGGGAATGACAATGAGCAGTTCTTC.

This clone was counted ten times or more. This sequence joins TRBV7-8 and TRBJ2-7; D may be TRBD2 (6 bases). This CDR3 has 13 amino acids. Germline lookup yields CDR1 SGHVS and CDR2 FQNEAQ. With 3 bases removed from V and 2 bases from J, the gap between germline ends came to 8 bases. CDR3 DNA sequence: TGTGCCAGCAGCTTCGGGAGTACCTACGAGCAGTACTTC. Translated: CASSFGSTYEQYF.

This clone came up a few times. This chain links TRBV11-3 with TRBJ1-2; perhaps TRBD1 as D (5 bases). Trimming pared 2 bases from V and 4 bases from J, leaving 14 bases between. The CDR3 covers 15 residues. Germline V CDR1 and CDR2: SGHNT, YENEEA. This chain's CDR3 is CASSLSGNRVYGYTF. The CDR3 coding sequence is TGTGCCAGCAGCTTATCAGGGAATCGGGTCTATGGCTACACCTTC.

This clone was observed a handful of times. The V and J genes are TRBV23-1 and TRBJ1-3, with D perhaps matching TRBD1 (5 bases). TRBV23-1 is an open reading frame whose function is uncertain. The CDR3 is 18 amino acids. The V and J ends lost 6 bases and 0 bases respectively, with 21 bases between them. The CDR3 DNA follows: TGCGCCAGCAGCCAAGATCTGGGGCGGAGAGACTCTGGAAACACCATATATTTT. Translation: CASSQDLGRRDSGNTIYF.

Many counts were recorded for this clone. The chain carries TRBV7-4 and TRBJ2-7; 7 bases are shared with TRBD2. The CDR3 is 17 residues long. V was pared by 5 bases and J by 0 bases, with 13 bases of the junction left unmatched. Germline V CDR1 and CDR2: SGHVT, SQSDAQ. CDR3: CASSHVAGERGSYEQYF. DNA for the CDR3: TGTGCCAGCAGCCACGTGGCGGGGGAGAGGGGCTCCTACGAGCAGTACTTC.

This clone was counted many times. This rearrangement joins TRBV11-3 to TRBJ1-1; D unresolved. The CDR3 totals 17 residues. The V gene lost 5 bases and the J gene lost 7 bases, with 26 bases spanning the gap. Germline-derived CDR1 and CDR2 are SGHNT and YENEEA. The CDR3 here is CASSRRTRAEAGSEAFF. The CDR3, as DNA: TGTGCCAGCAGCCGCCGGACCCGAGCGGAAGCTGGAAGTGAAGCTTTCTTT.

The rearrangement joins TRBV18 to TRBJ2-1; the D is unclear. The CDR3 spans 13 residues. Deletions cut 2 bases from V and 6 bases from J, with 8 bases between. Germline V gives CDR1 KGHSH, CDR2 LQKENI. The CDR3 here is CASSPGSANEQFF. As DNA, the CDR3 is TGTGCCAGCTCACCAGGCAGCGCCAATGAGCAGTTCTTC.

The chain is built from TRBV6-8 and TRBJ2-5; no reliable D call. Germline-derived CDR1 and CDR2 are MNHGY and SAAAGT. V was shortened by 2 bases and J by 0 bases, with 16 bases between the two germline ends. This CDR3 has 17 amino acids. The CDR3 DNA is TGTGCCAGCAGTTACCTTCGTTTGACCCCGTACCAAGAGACCCAGTACTTC. Translating it yields CASSYLRLTPYQETQYF.

This clone showed up just a few times. CDR3 sequence: CASSLVGWGQPQHF. The DNA of the CDR3 is TGTGCCAGCAGCTTAGTGGGTTGGGGTCAGCCCCAGCATTTT. This chain joins TRBV11-3 and TRBJ1-5, with unresolved D. Germline CDR1 and CDR2: SGHNT and YENEEA. V was pared by 1 base and J by 6 bases, with 10 bases between. This CDR3 has 14 amino acids. The full variable domain, its missing parts supplied by reference TRBV11-3 and TRBJ1-5, is EAGVVQSPRYKIIEKKQPVAFWCNPISGHNTLYWYLQNLGQGPELLIRYENEEAVDDSQLPKDRFSAERLKGVDSTLKIQPAELGDSAVYLCASSLVGWGQPQHFGDGTRLSIL.

The chain carries TRBV28 and TRBJ1-2; 7 bases match TRBD1. V lost 5 bases to trimming and J lost 4 bases; unmatched junction nucleotides: 4. Germline V gives CDR1 MDHEN, CDR2 SYDVKM. The CDR3 loop spans 13 amino acids. The CDR3 DNA reads TGTGCCAGCAGTACAGGGGTGCGCTATGGCTACACCTTC. It specifies CASSTGVRYGYTF.

Only one count was recorded for this clone. The rearrangement uses TRBV19 and TRBJ1-5; D unresolved. This CDR3 spans 14 amino acids. The germline V gene has CDR1 LNHDA and CDR2 SQIVND (reference sequence). V was pared by 6 bases and J by 1 base, with 10 bases between. CDR3 sequence (DNA): TGTGCCAGTAGCCTAGGAGGGAGCAATCAGCCCCAGCATTTT. Amino acids: CASSLGGSNQPQHF.

This clone was detected only once. The J gene is TRBJ2-1, the V gene TRBV5-1, with D tentatively TRBD1 or TRBD2 (7 bases each). Germline V gives CDR1 SGHRS, CDR2 YFSETQ. The ends were cut back, 4 bases at V and 4 bases at J, with 15 bases in the middle. CDR3 length: 15 residues. The CDR3 DNA is TGCGCCAGCAGCCACAGGGAGGGGGCTTACAATGAGCAGTTCTTC. Amino acid sequence: CASSHREGAYNEQFF.

This clone was picked up many times. This rearrangement joins TRBV7-7 to TRBJ1-2; D gene unclear. The CDR3 runs to 14 residues. Germline V CDR1 and CDR2: SSHAT, FNYEAQ (reference sequence). Trimming stripped 7 bases from V and 3 bases from J, with 15 bases between. Written as DNA, the CDR3 is TGTGCCAGCAACCCTTCGGACGTAGACTATGGCTACACCTTC. It encodes CASNPSDVDYGYTF.

Many counts were recorded for this clone. V usage is TRBV11-3 and J usage is TRBJ2-5; D is possibly TRBD1 or TRBD2 (5 bases each). This CDR3 has 15 amino acids. Per the germline V gene, CDR1 is SGHNT and CDR2 is YENEEA. Trimming took off 2 bases at V and 8 bases at J, with 18 bases between the two ends. The CDR3 DNA reads as TGTGCCAGCAGCTTAAATAGTTGGGGGAGTGGAACCCAGTACTTC. This sequence encodes CASSLNSWGSGTQYF.

This chain uses TRBV28 with TRBJ1-4, with 8 bases identical to TRBD1. This CDR3 is 14 amino acids long. Germline lookup yields CDR1 MDHEN and CDR2 SYDVKM. V shed 8 bases, J shed 6 bases, and the junction held 8 bases outside the gene matches. The CDR3 protein is CASGQGGGDEKLFF. The CDR3 DNA follows: TGTGCCAGCGGACAGGGCGGCGGGGATGAAAAACTGTTTTTT. Full variable domain (remainder filled in from reference TRBV28 and TRBJ1-4): DVKVTQSSRYLVKRTGEKVFLECVQDMDHENMFWYRQDPGLGLRLIYFSYDVKMKEKGDIPEGYSVSREKKERFSLILESASTNQTSMYLCASGQGGGDEKLFFGSGTQLSVL.